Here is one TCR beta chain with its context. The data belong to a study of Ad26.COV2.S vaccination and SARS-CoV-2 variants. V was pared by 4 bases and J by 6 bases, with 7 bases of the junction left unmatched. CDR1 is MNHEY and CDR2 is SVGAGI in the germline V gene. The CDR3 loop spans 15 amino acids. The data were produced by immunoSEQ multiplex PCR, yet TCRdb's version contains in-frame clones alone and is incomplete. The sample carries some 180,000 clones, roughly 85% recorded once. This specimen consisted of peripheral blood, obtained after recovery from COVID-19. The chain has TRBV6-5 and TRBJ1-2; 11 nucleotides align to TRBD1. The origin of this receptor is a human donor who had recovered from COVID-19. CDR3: CASSSDRGRNHGYTF. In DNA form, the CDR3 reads TGTGCCAGCAGTTCGGACAGGGGGCGGAATCATGGCTACACCTTC.